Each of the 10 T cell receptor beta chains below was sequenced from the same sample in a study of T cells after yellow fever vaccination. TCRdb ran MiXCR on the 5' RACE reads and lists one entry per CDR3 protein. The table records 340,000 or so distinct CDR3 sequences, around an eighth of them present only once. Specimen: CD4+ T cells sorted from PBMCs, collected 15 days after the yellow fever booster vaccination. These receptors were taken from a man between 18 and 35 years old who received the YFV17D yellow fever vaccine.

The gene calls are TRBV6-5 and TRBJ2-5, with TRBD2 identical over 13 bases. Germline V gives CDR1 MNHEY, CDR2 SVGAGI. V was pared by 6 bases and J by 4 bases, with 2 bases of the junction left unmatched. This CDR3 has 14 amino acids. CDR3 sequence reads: CASRLAGGPETQYF. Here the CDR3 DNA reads TGTGCCAGCAGACTAGCGGGGGGGCCAGAGACCCAGTACTTC.

The chain's CDR3 is CASSQDSEQETQYF. The CDR3 DNA sequence: TGCGCCAGCAGCCAGGACAGCGAACAAGAGACCCAGTACTTC. The rearrangement joins TRBV5-1 to TRBJ2-5; D is perhaps TRBD1 (6 bases). There are 14 residues in the CDR3. Germline V gives CDR1 SGHRS, CDR2 YFSETQ. The ends were cut back, 4 bases at V and 2 bases at J, with 12 bases in the middle.

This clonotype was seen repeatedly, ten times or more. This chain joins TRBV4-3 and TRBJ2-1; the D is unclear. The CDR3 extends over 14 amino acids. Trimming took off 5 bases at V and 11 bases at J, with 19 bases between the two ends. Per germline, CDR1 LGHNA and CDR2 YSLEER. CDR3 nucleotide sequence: TGCGCCAGCAGCGACGGCTACCAAAGTCTACAGCAGTTCTTC. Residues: CASSDGYQSLQQFF.

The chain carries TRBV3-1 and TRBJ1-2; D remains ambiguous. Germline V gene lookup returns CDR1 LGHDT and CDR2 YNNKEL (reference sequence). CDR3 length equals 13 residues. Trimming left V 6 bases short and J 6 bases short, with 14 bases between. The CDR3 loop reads CASRSSRAHGYTF. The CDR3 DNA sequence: TGTGCCAGCAGGTCCTCGAGGGCCCATGGCTACACCTTC.

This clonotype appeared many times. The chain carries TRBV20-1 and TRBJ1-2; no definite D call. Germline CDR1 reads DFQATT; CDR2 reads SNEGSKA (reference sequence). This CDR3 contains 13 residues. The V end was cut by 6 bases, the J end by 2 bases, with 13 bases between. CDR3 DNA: TGCAGTGCCATGGGAGGTGGGAACTATGGCTACACCTTC. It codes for CSAMGGGNYGYTF.

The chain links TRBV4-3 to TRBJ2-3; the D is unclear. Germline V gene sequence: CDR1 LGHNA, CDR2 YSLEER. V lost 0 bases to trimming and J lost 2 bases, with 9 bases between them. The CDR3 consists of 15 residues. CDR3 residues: CASSQERRFTDTQYF. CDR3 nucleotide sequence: TGCGCCAGCAGCCAAGAGAGGCGCTTCACAGATACGCAGTATTTT.

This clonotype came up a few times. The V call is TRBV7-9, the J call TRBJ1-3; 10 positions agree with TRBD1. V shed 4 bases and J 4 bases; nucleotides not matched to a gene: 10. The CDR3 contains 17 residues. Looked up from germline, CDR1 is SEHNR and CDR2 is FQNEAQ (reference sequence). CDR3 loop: CASSYRRGQGTGNTIYF. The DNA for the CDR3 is TGTGCCAGCAGCTACAGGAGGGGACAGGGGACGGGAAACACCATATATTTT.

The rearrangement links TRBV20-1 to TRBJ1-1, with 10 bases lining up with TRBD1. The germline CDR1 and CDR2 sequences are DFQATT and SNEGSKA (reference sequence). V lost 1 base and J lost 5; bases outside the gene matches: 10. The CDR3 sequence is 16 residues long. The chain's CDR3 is CSARGQTGTGETEAFF. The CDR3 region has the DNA TGCAGTGCTAGAGGCCAAACCGGGACAGGGGAAACTGAAGCTTTCTTT.

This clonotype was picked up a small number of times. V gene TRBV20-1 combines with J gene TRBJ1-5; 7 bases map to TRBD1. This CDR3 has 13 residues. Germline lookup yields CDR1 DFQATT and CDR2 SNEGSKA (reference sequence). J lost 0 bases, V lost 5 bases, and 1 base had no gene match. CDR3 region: CSASGGSNQPQHF. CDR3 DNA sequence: TGCAGTGCTTCAGGGGGTAGCAATCAGCCCCAGCATTTT.

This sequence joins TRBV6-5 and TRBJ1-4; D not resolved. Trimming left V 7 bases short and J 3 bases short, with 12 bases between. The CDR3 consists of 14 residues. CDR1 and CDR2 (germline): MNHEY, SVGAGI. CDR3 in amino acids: CASTAKWANEKLFF. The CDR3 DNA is TGTGCCAGCACCGCCAAGTGGGCTAATGAAAAACTGTTTTTT.